This T cell receptor beta chain was observed in a study of cytomegalovirus exposure and HLA in healthy donors. This clone has just one count. As yet, its antigen is unknown. Study results and caveats: Available immune exposure information was restricted to CMV serostatus only.

This CDR3 contains 20 residues. Germline CDR1 LNHNV, CDR2 YYDKDF (reference sequence). Deletions cut 1 base from V and 8 bases from J, with 30 bases between. The PCR had 60 Vbeta and 13 Jbeta primers. Using immunoSEQ multiplex PCR, the repertoire was profiled, and TCRdb retains in-frame clones only, with some absent. The table shows 150,000 to 200,000 clones, with 87% occurring only once. This TCR was sampled from a woman aged 25-40 years in good health and CMV-seronegative. The rearrangement joins TRBV15 to TRBJ2-1, with D maybe TRBD2 (7 bases). Sequencing used PBMCs. The CDR3 DNA follows: TGTGCCACCAGCAGAGGAGGGGGGGAGGCGGGAGTCCCCTATTCCCATGAGCAGTTCTTC. Its protein product is CATSRGGGEAGVPYSHEQFF.